The clone carrying this T cell receptor beta chain was recorded once. Its antigen is as yet unknown. For each subset, genomic DNA was distributed in equal portions over several immunoSEQ plates. Using about 190 ng DNA, tens of thousands of T cell genomes, the sorted-subset replicate PCRs were run. The repertoire was sequenced with immunoSEQ multiplex PCR; TCRdb's copy has only in-frame clones and lacks some. The sample has 600,000 or so clones; roughly 98% are singletons. CD45RO-negative, CCR7-selected cells formed the naive CD8 fraction, which excluded terminally differentiated effector memory CD45RA+ cells. This entry is derived from a study of shared clonotypes between healthy human individuals. The V end was cut by 3 bases, the J end by 2 bases, with 9 bases between. The germline V gene encodes CDR1 SNHLY and CDR2 FYNNEI. The CDR3 has 14 residues. Study results and caveats: Naive subsets, compared against memory subsets, generally had larger estimated richness values. Clonotypes not shared had lower generation probabilities than those common to all four donors.

The sample was naive CD8+ T cells sorted from blood. The clonotype was recovered from a man younger than 40 in good health. The genes are TRBV2 and TRBJ2-3, with D perhaps TRBD2 (6 bases). The CDR3 nucleotides read TGTGCCAGCAGTGAGCCTAGCGCCACAGATACGCAGTATTTT. Its protein is CASSEPSATDTQYF.